A single sample is the source of the 19 T cell receptor beta chains below, sequenced in a study of neoadjuvant anti-PD-1 for oral cavity cancer. Time point specified: after neoadjuvant nivolumab, at surgical resection. TCRdb's copy holds only in-frame clones and misses some; the assay was immunoSEQ multiplex PCR. The sample includes tens of thousands of clones, approximately 40% of them seen just once. Sequencing used tumor tissue, obtained after nivolumab (anti-PD-1) treatment. These receptor sequences come from a person aged 35-79 years with oral cavity squamous cell carcinoma.

V usage is TRBV11-1 and J usage is TRBJ2-3; a possible D gene is TRBD2 (6 bases). The CDR3 contains 16 residues. Looked up from germline, CDR1 is SGHAT and CDR2 is FQDESV (reference sequence). V lost 2 bases and J 4 bases, leaving 16 bases between the germline ends. The CDR3 bases are TGTGCCAGCAGCTTAAATACGGTGGGGGGTCCAGATACGCAGTATTTT. Translated, it gives CASSLNTVGGPDTQYF.

This clone was observed at least ten times. The rearrangement uses TRBV5-4 and TRBJ1-4; 10 positions match TRBD1. The CDR3 length is 14 residues. Trimming took 4 bases from V and 8 from J; bases not matched to a gene: 5. Looked up from germline, CDR1 is SGHNT and CDR2 is YYREEE (reference sequence). CDR3 sequence reads: CASSLGTGDEKLFF. The CDR3 region has the DNA TGTGCCAGCAGCCTCGGGACAGGGGACGAAAAACTGTTTTTT.

This chain connects TRBV4-2 to TRBJ2-7; 11 bases align to TRBD2. Germline-derived CDR1 and CDR2 are LGHNA and YNFKEQ. Unmatched junction bases numbered 3, after V lost 4 bases and J lost 1 base. CDR3 length equals 15 residues. As DNA, the CDR3 is TGTGCCAGCAGCCTCGGGACTAGCGGTTCCTACGAGCAGTACTTC. It is translated as CASSLGTSGSYEQYF.

By proportion, this clone is medium-sized. The V call is TRBV5-1, the J call TRBJ2-1; 13 bases line up with TRBD2. From germline, CDR1 is SGHRS and CDR2 YFSETQ. V trimming: 4 bases; J trimming: 5 bases; junction bases outside the gene matches: 3. The CDR3 has 15 residues. CDR3 nucleotides: TGCGCCAGCAGCACAGGACTAGCGGGGGACAATGAGCAGTTCTTC. It codes for CASSTGLAGDNEQFF.

The chain couples TRBV7-9 to TRBJ2-3, with a weak D call TRBD2 (5 bases). Trimming took 3 bases from V and 3 from J, leaving 19 bases between them. From germline, CDR1 is SEHNR and CDR2 FQNEAQ (reference sequence). CDR3 size: 17 residues. The CDR3 DNA follows: TGTGCCAGCAGCTTTAGAGAGGAGCGAGGGTCGACAGATACGCAGTATTTT. Translation: CASSFREERGSTDTQYF.

The chain combines TRBV7-3 with TRBJ1-1; no definite D call. The ends were cut back, 8 bases at V and 6 bases at J, with 10 bases in the middle. Germline values: CDR1 SGHTA, CDR2 FQGTGA. The CDR3 has 11 residues. CDR3 residues: CASLGIAEAFF. The CDR3 DNA sequence: TGTGCCAGCCTAGGTATAGCTGAAGCTTTCTTT. Looking up the rest from reference TRBV7-3 and TRBJ1-1 gives the full variable domain: GAGVSQTPSNKVTEKGKYVELRCDPISGHTALYWYRQSLGQGPEFLIYFQGTGAADDSGLPNDRFFAVRPEGSVSTLKIQRTERGDSAVYLCASLGIAEAFFGQGTRLTVV.

The V call is TRBV30, the J call TRBJ1-3; TRBD1 aligns across 7 bases. J was trimmed by 0 bases and V by 2 bases; bases with no gene match: 4. This CDR3 is 15 amino acids long. The germline V gene has CDR1 GTSNPN and CDR2 SVGIG (reference sequence). CDR3 protein: CAWSHRGVSGNTIYF. CDR3 nucleotide sequence: TGTGCCTGGAGTCACAGGGGAGTCTCTGGAAACACCATATATTTT. Supplemented by reference TRBV30 and TRBJ1-3, the full variable domain reads SQTIHQWPATLVQPVGSPLSLECTVEGTSNPNLYWYRQAAGRGLQLLFYSVGIGQISSEVPQNLSASRPQDRQFILSSKKLLLSDSGFYLCAWSHRGVSGNTIYFGEGSWLTVV.

The chain couples TRBV9 to TRBJ2-3, with D perhaps assigned TRBD1 or TRBD2 (6 bases each). The CDR3 length is 15 residues. Trimming took 4 bases from V and 3 from J, leaving 15 bases between them. Germline loops: CDR1 SGDLS, CDR2 YYNGEE. The CDR3, as DNA: TGTGCCAGCAGCCGCTGGGGGCGGGGTACAGATACGCAGTATTTT. It specifies CASSRWGRGTDTQYF.

The chain combines TRBV29-1 with TRBJ1-3; tentatively, D is TRBD1 (5 bases). CDR3 length: 14 amino acids. The V end was cut by 4 bases, the J end by 0 bases, with 10 bases between. Germline values: CDR1 SQVTM, CDR2 ANQGSEA. The CDR3 is CSVVQEFSGNTIYF. The DNA of the CDR3 is TGCAGCGTTGTACAGGAGTTCTCTGGAAACACCATATATTTT. The full variable domain, its missing parts supplied by reference TRBV29-1 and TRBJ1-3, is SAVISQKPSRDICQRGTSLTIQCQVDSQVTMMFWYRQQPGQSLTLIATANQGSEATYESGFVIDKFPISRPNLTFSTLTVSNMSPEDSSIYLCSVVQEFSGNTIYFGEGSWLTVV.

As DNA, the CDR3 is TGCAGTGCTAGAAGGAGGGATGAAGCTTTCTTT. The encoded protein is CSARRRDEAFF. The V gene is TRBV20-1, the J gene TRBJ1-1; D gene unclear. V was cut by 2 bases and J by 7 bases, with 8 bases left in between. The CDR3 has 11 residues. Germline values: CDR1 DFQATT, CDR2 SNEGSKA (reference sequence).

This clone was recorded many times. The rearrangement uses TRBV19 and TRBJ1-2; 7 bases match TRBD1. CDR3 length: 15 amino acids. The trim removed 0 bases at V and 8 bases at J, leaving 9 bases unmatched. Per germline, CDR1 LNHDA and CDR2 SQIVND (reference sequence). For the CDR3, the DNA is TGTGCCAGTAGTATAGATTCACAGGGGAGAAGAGGCTACACCTTC. Its translation: CASSIDSQGRRGYTF. The full variable domain, its missing parts supplied by reference TRBV19 and TRBJ1-2, is DGGITQSPKYLFRKEGQNVTLSCEQNLNHDAMYWYRQDPGQGLRLIYYSQIVNDFQKGDIAEGYSVSREKKESFPLTVTSAQKNPTAFYLCASSIDSQGRRGYTFGSGTRLTVV.

In this sample, this clone turned up many times. V usage is TRBV10-3 and J usage is TRBJ2-3, with a possible D match to TRBD1 (5 bases). With 3 bases removed from V and 7 bases from J, the gap between germline ends came to 17 bases. The germline V gene encodes CDR1 ENHRY and CDR2 SYGVKD. The CDR3 extends over 15 amino acids. The CDR3 sequence: CAISDGIQAFNTQYF. CDR3 coding DNA: TGTGCCATCAGTGATGGAATACAGGCCTTTAATACGCAGTATTTT.

This clone turned up a few times. The chain's CDR3 is CASGTRLWNTEAFF. The CDR3 DNA reads TGTGCCAGCGGTACAAGACTTTGGAACACTGAAGCTTTCTTT. The rearrangement joins TRBV6-5 to TRBJ1-1; D is unclear. Looked up from germline, CDR1 is MNHEY and CDR2 is SVGAGI. V lost 8 bases to trimming and J lost 1 base, with 14 bases between them. There are 14 residues in the CDR3.

This chain joins TRBV23-1 and TRBJ1-1, with D possibly TRBD1 on 6 matching bases. TRBV23-1 is an open reading frame, and its role is uncertain. This CDR3 spans 14 amino acids. Trimming took 8 bases from V and 4 from J, leaving 17 bases between them. This chain's CDR3 is CASPVTGSGTEAFF. CDR3 nucleotide sequence: TGCGCCAGCCCCGTTACAGGGAGCGGCACTGAAGCTTTCTTT.

The chain carries TRBV5-4 and TRBJ2-1; 9 nucleotides line up with TRBD2. Germline V gene data show CDR1 as SGHNT and CDR2 as YYREEE (reference sequence). The J segment lost 3 bases and the V segment lost 2 bases, leaving 3 bases of the junction unmatched. The CDR3 is made up of 15 amino acids. The CDR3 loop reads CASSLVLAGYNEQFF. CDR3 DNA: TGTGCCAGCAGCTTAGTACTAGCGGGCTACAATGAGCAGTTCTTC.

The sample holds a few counts of this clone. This chain links TRBV27 with TRBJ1-1, with a tentative D call TRBD1 (5 bases). This CDR3 contains 12 residues. CDR1 is MNHEY and CDR2 is SMNVEV in the germline V gene (reference sequence). The V end was cut by 6 bases, the J end by 11 bases, with 16 bases between. The CDR3 nucleotides are TGTGCCAGCAGCCAACGGGGGGAAGGTGCTTTCTTT. Its protein product is CASSQRGEGAFF.

This clone occurred a few times. V usage is TRBV30 and J usage is TRBJ1-1, with D perhaps TRBD1 (5 bases). This CDR3 has 13 amino acids. The germline CDR1 and CDR2 sequences are GTSNPN and SVGIG (reference sequence). Trimming removed 4 bases at V and 3 bases at J, with 12 bases between. Here the CDR3 DNA reads TGTGCCTGGATGGTCAGGGCAGACACTGAAGCTTTCTTT. As protein: CAWMVRADTEAFF.

This clone occurred many times. This chain connects TRBV19 to TRBJ2-7; the D is unclear. The CDR3 is 15 amino acids. Per the germline V gene, CDR1 is LNHDA and CDR2 is SQIVND (reference sequence). The ends were cut back, 3 bases at V and 0 bases at J, with 12 bases in the middle. CDR3 in amino acids: CASSIYYYTSYEQYF. For the CDR3, the DNA is TGTGCCAGTAGTATTTACTACTACACCTCCTACGAGCAGTACTTC.

This rearrangement joins TRBV30 to TRBJ2-3; 11 bases fit TRBD2. The CDR3 runs 18 residues. Trimming at V came to 0 bases and at J to 2 bases, leaving 10 bases not matched to a gene. The germline CDR1 and CDR2 sequences are GTSNPN and SVGIG (reference sequence). CDR3 loop: CAWSVLAGVIPPTDTQYF. The CDR3 bases are TGTGCCTGGAGTGTACTAGCGGGAGTAATACCCCCCACAGATACGCAGTATTTT.